Below, one T cell receptor (beta chain) is given with its context. Its antigen is undetermined. The donors were part of the roughly 120-subject validation cohort, which stood apart from the roughly 670-subject first cohort. Sequencing was performed with immunoSEQ multiplex PCR; in TCRdb, only in-frame clones are kept and a portion is missing. Of a few hundred thousand clones in the sample, roughly 89% were seen once. The data are from a study of cytomegalovirus exposure and HLA in healthy donors. Turning to the study itself: In a later analysis, it was reported that the 110 or so validation repertoires had been produced on the same platform as the roughly 700 repertoires belonging to the first cohort. Study-wide results and caveats: Most TCR sequences were rare, but some public TCRs occurred in many donors. Overall, roughly 170 TCR beta chains were annotated as cytomegalovirus-associated.

With 1 base clipped from V and 1 base from J, the junction kept 4 bases outside the gene matches. The CDR3 spans 16 residues. Germline-derived CDR1 and CDR2 are MNHEY and SMNVEV (reference sequence). This sequence originates from a young woman in good health and CMV-seronegative. The rearrangement links TRBV27 to TRBJ2-7, with 10 positions matching TRBD1. The sample was PBMCs. The CDR3 DNA reads TGTGCCAGCAGTTTATATGGGACAGGGGATTCCTACGAGCAGTACTTC. Residues: CASSLYGTGDSYEQYF.